This T cell receptor beta chain derives from a study of T cells in women clearing cervical HPV infection listed by TCRdb under 2018. Background on the whole study: The cases were fewer than 30 women with histologically confirmed HPV16-related CIN3 or worse, and 2 of these cases were invasive cancers. Five blinded duplicates per group were added as quality controls, giving some 60 samples: around 50 participants and some 10 replicates. An exploratory proof-of-principle case-control study, nested within the Guanacaste HPV Natural History Study in Costa Rica, was conducted to compare TCR repertoires across cervical HPV16 outcomes. Since only a few of the women had HLA typing available, the possibility that HLA type was acting as a confounder could not be ruled out. The parent cohort enrolled roughly 9,600 women aged 18 or older in Guanacaste, Costa Rica, during about 1993 to 1995 and followed them for more than 6 years. Blood from cases was collected at the visit where the lesion was first found, while blood from controls was collected once the infection could no longer be detected. Among cases, blood sampling occurred a median of about 150 days after lesion detection, with an interquartile range of about 90 to 200 days. The 20 to 25 controls were women who cleared a single incident HPV16 infection within 12 months without developing precancer or cancer. Cases had a median age of almost 35 years and controls had a median age of approximately 40, with no significant differences in baseline characteristics. Cases were matched to controls by age within five years and by the year the sample was collected.

Using the immunoSEQ assay, multiplex PCR amplified TCR beta CDR3 regions from an average of approximately 1,200 ng of genomic DNA per sample. Primer bias was corrected in the assay by using a complete synthetic TCR repertoire to establish an amplification baseline. Amplicons were sequenced on the Illumina platform. The original pipeline was this. Error correction of the sequences involved clustering with frequency ratios plus a modified nearest-neighbor algorithm, after which the sequences were analyzed in the immunoSEQ Analyzer using IMGT gene definitions. At each rarefaction depth, TCR richness and evenness were averaged across 20 rarefaction repeats, and any sample with fewer sequences than the depth was left out. Wilcoxon rank sum tests with FDR correction were used to compare relative abundances of V, D and J genes between the groups. An intraclass correlation of around 96% for TCR richness and an average of 76.4% across some 66 gene segments were obtained from the blinded duplicates. This immuneACCESS table, as held by TCRdb, lists in-frame sequences with V and J called but not all clones. Of the missing ones, under half trace to an unresolved V gene in checked studies; the others have no known cause. V and J calls and clone size are copied from that table; D and trimming were computed from the DNA. The sample's table covers over 20,000 clones. Together, the top ten hold 9.1% of the sample.

On the study overall, not on this receptor specifically: Cases were distinguished from controls with an estimated AUC of about 0.8 by random forest classifiers combining richness and V gene abundances. Because the number of T cells in each sample was unknown, differences in richness could reflect differing T-cell content rather than repertoire biology. Because of the cross-sectional design, the study could not determine whether the associations came before infection or resulted from infection, and neither effector/memory subsets nor HPV-specific T cells were isolated. Significantly higher TCR repertoire richness was observed in CIN3+ cases than in controls across sequencing depths, whereas no difference in evenness was found. Cases had lower TRBV6-7 relative abundance than controls (approximately 0.1% versus 0.16%; Bonferroni P = 0.0008).

Every participant had a single incident cervical HPV16 infection, and prevalent HPV16 infections were excluded. Cervical HPV DNA was detected by MY09/MY11 PCR, and genotyping was performed by dot-blot hybridization. Roughly 16 mL of heparinized blood were centrifuged, and the buffy coat was split into aliquots, frozen at -30 degrees C, and then kept at -80 degrees C. QIAGEN kits were used to extract genomic DNA from buffy coat specimens. The germline V gene supplies CDR1 KGHSH and CDR2 LQKENI. The CDR3 covers 13 residues, taking in both the cysteine and the phenylalanine. The CDR3 was read in part: 30 bases, with the frame set at base 1. V lost 2 bases and J lost 2 bases; the stretch between them is 6 bases long. To note about this clone: The clone's antigen remains unknown. The read ends 3 residues shy of where the CDR3 ends; the end is completed using the germline J gene.

The sequence came from a woman between 18 and 70 years old with a cervical HPV16 infection that either progressed to CIN3+ or cleared (not recorded which). Sequencing used blood buffy coat. The sequence links TRBV18 to TRBJ1-1; a tentative D match to TRBD1 spans 6 bases. The part of the CDR3 DNA that was read is TGTGCCAGCTCACCAGGGGGCAACACTGAA. Its translation reads: CASSPGGNTE. The entire CDR3 reads CASSPGGNTEAFF.